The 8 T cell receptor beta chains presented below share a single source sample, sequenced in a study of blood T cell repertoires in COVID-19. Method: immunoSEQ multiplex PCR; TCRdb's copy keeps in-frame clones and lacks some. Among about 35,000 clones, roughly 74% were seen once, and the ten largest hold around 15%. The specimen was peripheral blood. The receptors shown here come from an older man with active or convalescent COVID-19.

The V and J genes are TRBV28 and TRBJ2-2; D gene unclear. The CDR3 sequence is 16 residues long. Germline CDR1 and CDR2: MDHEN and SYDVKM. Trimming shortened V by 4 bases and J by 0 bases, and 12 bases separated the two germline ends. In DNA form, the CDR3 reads TGTGCCAGCAGTTCGCCGGAGTCGCCGAACACCGGGGAGCTGTTTTTT. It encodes CASSSPESPNTGELFF. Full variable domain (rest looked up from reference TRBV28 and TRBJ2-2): DVKVTQSSRYLVKRTGEKVFLECVQDMDHENMFWYRQDPGLGLRLIYFSYDVKMKEKGDIPEGYSVSREKKERFSLILESASTNQTSMYLCASSSPESPNTGELFFGEGSRLTVL.

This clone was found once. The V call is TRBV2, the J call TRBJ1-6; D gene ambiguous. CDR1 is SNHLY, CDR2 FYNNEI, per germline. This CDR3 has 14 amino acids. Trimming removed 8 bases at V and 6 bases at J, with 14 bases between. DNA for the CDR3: TGTGCCAGCGGATGGCAGGCCCCTAATTCACCCCTCCACTTT. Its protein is CASGWQAPNSPLHF.

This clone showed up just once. The CDR3 DNA reads TGTGCCAGCAGCAAAGCGGGCCGGCAGGCCAATCAGCCCCAGCATTTT. Its protein is CASSKAGRQANQPQHF. The chain uses TRBV21-1 and TRBJ1-5; TRBD1, the D gene given by the table, was not confirmed from the DNA. TRBV21-1 is classified as a pseudogene. The CDR3 has 16 amino acids.

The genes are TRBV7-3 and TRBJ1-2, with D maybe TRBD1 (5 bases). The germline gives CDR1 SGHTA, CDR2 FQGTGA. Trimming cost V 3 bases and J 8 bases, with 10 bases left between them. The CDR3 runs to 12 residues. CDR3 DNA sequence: TGTGCCAGCAGCTTCCCGGGGGAGGGCTACACCTTC. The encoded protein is CASSFPGEGYTF.

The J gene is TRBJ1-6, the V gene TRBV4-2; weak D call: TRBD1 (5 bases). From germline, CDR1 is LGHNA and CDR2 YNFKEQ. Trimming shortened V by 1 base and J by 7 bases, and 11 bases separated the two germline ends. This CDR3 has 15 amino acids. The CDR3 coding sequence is TGTGCCAGCAGCCAAGGGCCGGGGGGGAATTCACCCCTCCACTTT. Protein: CASSQGPGGNSPLHF.

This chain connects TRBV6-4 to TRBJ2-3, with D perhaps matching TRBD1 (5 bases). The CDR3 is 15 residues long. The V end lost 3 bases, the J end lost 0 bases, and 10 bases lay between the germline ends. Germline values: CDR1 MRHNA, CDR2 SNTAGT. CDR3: CASSDGAFSTDTQYF. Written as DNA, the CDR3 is TGTGCCAGCAGTGATGGGGCCTTCAGCACAGATACGCAGTATTTT.

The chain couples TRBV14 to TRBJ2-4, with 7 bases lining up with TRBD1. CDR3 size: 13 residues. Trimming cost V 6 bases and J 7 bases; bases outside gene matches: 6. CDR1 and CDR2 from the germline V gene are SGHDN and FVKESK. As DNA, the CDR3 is TGTGCCAGCAGTCCTGGGACAGCCAACATTCAGTACTTC. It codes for CASSPGTANIQYF.

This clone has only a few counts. This CDR3 reads CASSLAFGASGNTGELFF. DNA of the CDR3: TGTGCCAGCAGCTTAGCTTTTGGGGCTAGCGGTAACACCGGGGAGCTGTTTTTT. The chain has TRBV7-6 and TRBJ2-2, with 7 positions matching TRBD2. This CDR3 is 18 amino acids long. After removal of 0 bases from V and 2 bases from J, the junction contained 9 bases not matched to a gene. The germline CDR1 and CDR2 sequences are SGHVS and FNYEAQ.